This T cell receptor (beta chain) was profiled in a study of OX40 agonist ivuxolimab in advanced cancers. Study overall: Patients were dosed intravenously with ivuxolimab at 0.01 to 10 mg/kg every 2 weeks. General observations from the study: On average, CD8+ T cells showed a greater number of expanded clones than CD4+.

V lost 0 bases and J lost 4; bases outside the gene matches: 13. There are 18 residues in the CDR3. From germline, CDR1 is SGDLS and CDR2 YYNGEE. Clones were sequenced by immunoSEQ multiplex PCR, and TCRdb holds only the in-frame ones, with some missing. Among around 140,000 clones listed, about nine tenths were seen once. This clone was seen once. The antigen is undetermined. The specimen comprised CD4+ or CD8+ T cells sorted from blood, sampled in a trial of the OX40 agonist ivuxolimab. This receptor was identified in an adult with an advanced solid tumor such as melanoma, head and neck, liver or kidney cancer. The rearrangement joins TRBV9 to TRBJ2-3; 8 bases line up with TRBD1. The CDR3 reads CASSVASGGLRGADTQYF. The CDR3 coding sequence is TGTGCCAGCAGCGTAGCTTCAGGGGGCCTCCGAGGAGCAGATACGCAGTATTTT.